The clone carrying this T cell receptor (beta chain) was seen a single time. What it recognizes is unknown. Primers: 60 Vbeta forward and 13 Jbeta reverse. The data were produced by immunoSEQ multiplex PCR, yet TCRdb's version contains in-frame clones alone and is incomplete. The sample consists of approximately 120,000 clones, 70% to 85% of them appearing once. The data were obtained in a study of cytomegalovirus exposure and HLA in healthy donors. Findings and caveats of the study: The study flagged about 150 TCR beta chains as cytomegalovirus-associated. On later analysis, the bulk of CMV-associated TCR beta chains appeared to be HLA-restricted.

This TCR derives from a man between 40 and 49 years old in good health and CMV-seropositive. Sequencing used PBMCs.

CDR3 in amino acids: CATSRVAPGVDHEQYF. The DNA of the CDR3 is TGTGCCACCAGCAGAGTAGCCCCCGGGGTGGACCACGAGCAGTACTTC. The V gene is TRBV15, the J gene TRBJ2-7; TRBD2 might be the D (5 bases). The CDR3 runs to 16 residues. Between the trimmed V and J ends, which lost 1 base and 5 bases, there was a span of 18 bases. Germline V CDR1 and CDR2: LNHNV, YYDKDF (reference sequence).